Here is one T cell receptor beta chain with its context. Its antigen is as yet unknown. This entry comes from a study of blood T cells in healthy people across ages. Together with a sample-barcoded 5' primer, a J-beta primer mix was included in a second PCR lasting about 7 to 12 cycles. Each TCR beta cDNA got a 12-nucleotide random molecular identifier. MiXCR, run by TCRdb on the 5' RACE reads, gives a single entry per CDR3 protein. Seen here are some 760,000 distinct CDR3 sequences, roughly 25% observed once, and the top ten hold 9.4%. Study-level results: Diversity was higher, and naive CD4+ cells more numerous, in long-lived donors than in aged donors. From one million sequenced T cells, diversity estimates were lower bounds.

These same data were also listed under a study on T cells of mothers and their children. As reported in that work: Donation was provided by three healthy Caucasian mothers along with their six children.

The clonotype originates from a boy aged 5-17 years in good health. The material sequenced was blood.

The CDR3 here is CASSLEGGRNIQYF. CDR3 in DNA: TGCGCCAGCAGCTTGGAAGGAGGAAGAAACATTCAGTACTTC. V and J are TRBV5-1 and TRBJ2-4, with D maybe TRBD2 (5 bases). The V gene's germline CDR1 is SGHRS and CDR2 YFSETQ. V lost 0 bases to trimming and J lost 6 bases, with 10 bases between them. This CDR3 has 14 amino acids.